The 20 T cell receptor beta chains below all came from one sample that was sequenced in a study of T cell changes during pregnancy in multiple sclerosis. Measured with immunoSEQ multiplex PCR; TCRdb has only the in-frame clones, and not every one. The top ten hold under 12% of the sample, which has 30,000 to 40,000 clones, about 91% seen once. The specimen comprised CD8+ T cells from peripheral blood mononuclear cells, sampled in the second trimester of pregnancy. These receptors came from a female donor with multiple sclerosis, enrolled in a pregnancy study.

The chain is built from TRBV5-4 and TRBJ1-2; D gene unclear. V lost 0 bases and J 6 bases, leaving 12 bases between the germline ends. In germline, CDR1 is SGHNT, CDR2 YYREEE (reference sequence). This CDR3 has 14 residues. The CDR3 is CASSLGSARDGYTF. CDR3 coding DNA: TGTGCCAGCAGCTTGGGGTCAGCTCGGGATGGCTACACCTTC. The full variable domain, its missing parts supplied by reference TRBV5-4 and TRBJ1-2, is ETGVTQSPTHLIKTRGQQVTLRCSSQSGHNTVSWYQQALGQGPQFIFQYYREEENGRGNFPPRFSGLQFPNYSSELNVNALELDDSALYLCASSLGSARDGYTFGSGTRLTVV.

The chain combines TRBV27 with TRBJ2-2; no clear D gene. This CDR3 has 13 amino acids. Germline values: CDR1 MNHEY, CDR2 SMNVEV (reference sequence). V shed 7 bases and J shed 6 bases, with 12 bases lying between them. In nucleotides, the CDR3 is TGTGCCAGCACCTCAGGTTTGCCCGGGGAGCTGTTTTTT. This sequence encodes CASTSGLPGELFF.

The chain has TRBV7-2 and TRBJ2-5; no definite D call. The CDR3 contains 13 residues. Germline V gives CDR1 SGHTA, CDR2 FQGNSA. Trimming took 0 bases from V and 5 from J, leaving 7 bases between them. CDR3 sequence reads: CASSLAFRETQYF. In nucleotides, the CDR3 is TGTGCCAGCAGCTTAGCGTTCCGTGAGACCCAGTACTTC.

V gene TRBV27 combines with J gene TRBJ1-1; 8 nucleotides agree with TRBD1. The J segment lost 7 bases and the V segment lost 6 bases, leaving 16 bases of the junction unmatched. The CDR3 is 16 amino acids. CDR1 MNHEY and CDR2 SMNVEV come from the germline V gene (reference sequence). The CDR3 coding sequence is TGTGCCAGCAGAATCAACCCTACGAGGACAGGGAGTGAAGCTTTCTTT. This sequence encodes CASRINPTRTGSEAFF.

The chain carries TRBV15 and TRBJ2-1; D is possibly TRBD1 (5 bases). CDR3 length: 15 residues. Deletions cut 0 bases from V and 0 bases from J, with 6 bases between. Looked up from germline, CDR1 is LNHNV and CDR2 is YYDKDF (reference sequence). CDR3 in amino acids: CATSRERGSYNEQFF. The DNA for the CDR3 is TGTGCCACCAGCAGAGAAAGGGGCTCCTACAATGAGCAGTTCTTC.

The chain joins TRBV28 to TRBJ1-3; D is unclear. The CDR3 consists of 14 residues. V shed 3 bases and J shed 1 base, with 7 bases lying between them. The V gene's germline CDR1 is MDHEN and CDR2 SYDVKM. The CDR3 DNA is TGTGCCAGCAGTTTGGGCAAATCTGGAAACACCATATATTTT. Encoded protein: CASSLGKSGNTIYF. The full variable domain, its missing parts supplied by reference TRBV28 and TRBJ1-3, is DVKVTQSSRYLVKRTGEKVFLECVQDMDHENMFWYRQDPGLGLRLIYFSYDVKMKEKGDIPEGYSVSREKKERFSLILESASTNQTSMYLCASSLGKSGNTIYFGEGSWLTVV.

The chain carries TRBV4-1 and TRBJ1-1; no clear D gene. V was shortened by 4 bases and J by 0 bases, with 12 bases between the two germline ends. The germline CDR1 and CDR2 sequences are MGHRA and YSYEKL. The CDR3 runs to 15 residues. The CDR3 nucleotides read TGCGCCAGCAGCCTCGCCAGGTCAGTGAACACTGAAGCTTTCTTT. Protein product: CASSLARSVNTEAFF.

The rearrangement links TRBV5-1 to TRBJ1-1, with TRBD1 as a possible D gene (6 bases). Trimming left V 7 bases short and J 3 bases short, with 19 bases between. CDR3 length: 15 amino acids. CDR1 and CDR2 (germline): SGHRS, YFSETQ. The CDR3 nucleotides read TGCGCCAGCCGTCCGAGCGGACAGTTCGACACTGAAGCTTTCTTT. Translating gives CASRPSGQFDTEAFF.

The chain carries TRBV6-4 and TRBJ2-3, with 10 positions matching TRBD1. This CDR3 has 14 residues. V was pared by 6 bases and J by 4 bases, with 4 bases of the junction left unmatched. Germline values: CDR1 MRHNA, CDR2 SNTAGT. CDR3 in amino acids: CASSEDRGADTQYF. CDR3 DNA sequence: TGTGCCAGCAGCGAGGACAGGGGGGCAGATACGCAGTATTTT.

J is TRBJ2-1 and V is TRBV2; TRBD2 agrees at 12 bases. CDR1 is SNHLY, CDR2 FYNNEI, per germline. Trimming at V came to 3 bases and at J to 5 bases, leaving 8 bases not matched to a gene. The CDR3 consists of 17 residues. CDR3 DNA sequence: TGTGCCAGCAGTGACAGGACTAGCGGGGTGGGGGACAATGAGCAGTTCTTC. Translated, it gives CASSDRTSGVGDNEQFF.

The chain employs TRBV9 and TRBJ1-1; 7 bases line up with TRBD1. J gave up 5 bases and V 3 bases, and 7 bases lay outside the gene matches. CDR1 and CDR2 (germline): SGDLS, YYNGEE. CDR3 length equals 14 residues. In DNA, the CDR3 is TGTGCCAGCAGCGCAGGGGGACGGTCAACTGAAGCTTTCTTT. Its translation: CASSAGGRSTEAFF.

The CDR3 DNA is TGTGCCAGCAGTGACGGGACTAGCGGGAGTTTCACAGATACGCAGTATTTT. Translation gives CASSDGTSGSFTDTQYF. The chain uses TRBV6-1 and TRBJ2-3, with 14 bases lining up with TRBD2. J lost 2 bases, V lost 3 bases, and 4 bases had no gene match. CDR1 is MNHNS, CDR2 SASEGT, per germline. The CDR3 is made up of 17 amino acids.

This clone came up once. The CDR3 protein is CASSFTTRNTEAFF. CDR3 nucleotides: TGTGCCAGCAGCTTTACTACCCGAAACACTGAAGCTTTCTTT. V usage is TRBV7-8 and J usage is TRBJ1-1; D is uncertain. V was shortened by 3 bases and J by 2 bases, with 10 bases between the two germline ends. The CDR3 spans 14 residues. The germline V gene has CDR1 SGHVS and CDR2 FQNEAQ.

The rearrangement joins TRBV7-9 to TRBJ2-3; 7 positions agree with TRBD2. V trimming: 5 bases; J trimming: 4 bases; junction bases outside the gene matches: 18. The length of the CDR3 is 18 residues. In germline, CDR1 is SEHNR, CDR2 FQNEAQ (reference sequence). DNA for the CDR3: TGTGCCAGCAGCCCGCCGGGACCAGCGGGACCTGGCGCAGATACGCAGTATTTT. It yields the protein CASSPPGPAGPGADTQYF.

This chain joins TRBV6-5 and TRBJ1-2, with D perhaps matching TRBD1 (5 bases). Germline lookup yields CDR1 MNHEY and CDR2 SVGAGI. Trimming took 5 bases from V and 5 from J, leaving 9 bases between them. The CDR3 runs 12 residues. The CDR3 DNA sequence: TGTGCCAGCAGTGGAGGGGTGTATGGCTACACCTTC. This codes for CASSGGVYGYTF.

This chain connects TRBV28 to TRBJ1-5, with unresolved D. V lost 7 bases to trimming and J lost 7 bases, with 17 bases between them. CDR1 and CDR2 (germline): MDHEN, SYDVKM. The CDR3 spans 14 residues. The CDR3 here is CASTQTGTKQPQHF. The CDR3 DNA reads TGTGCCAGCACTCAAACGGGAACCAAACAGCCCCAGCATTTT.

The chain is built from TRBV27 and TRBJ2-2; maybe TRBD2 (5 bases). V lost 6 bases and J 1 base, leaving 9 bases between the germline ends. The CDR3 loop spans 14 amino acids. Germline V gene sequence: CDR1 MNHEY, CDR2 SMNVEV (reference sequence). CDR3 sequence (DNA): TGTGCCAGCAGGCACGGGATGAACACCGGGGAGCTGTTTTTT. It encodes CASRHGMNTGELFF.

The V gene is TRBV27, the J gene TRBJ1-1; D is unclear. Germline-derived CDR1 and CDR2 are MNHEY and SMNVEV (reference sequence). V was clipped by 2 bases and J by 5 bases, with 9 bases between them. This CDR3 is 13 amino acids long. CDR3: CASSLIAGTEAFF. The CDR3 DNA reads as TGTGCCAGCAGTTTAATCGCCGGGACTGAAGCTTTCTTT.

V and J are TRBV4-1 and TRBJ2-7; 9 bases align to TRBD1. Looked up from germline, CDR1 is MGHRA and CDR2 is YSYEKL. The V and J ends lost 0 bases and 2 bases, in that order; junction bases with no gene match: 8. The CDR3 covers 17 residues. CDR3 coding DNA: TGCGCCAGCAGCCAAGAGGAGGGACAGGGTTGGACCTACGAGCAGTACTTC. Amino acid sequence: CASSQEEGQGWTYEQYF.

This clone was seen only a few times. The rearrangement uses TRBV7-9 and TRBJ1-2; TRBD1 is a possible D gene (5 bases). Trimming stripped 5 bases from V and 2 bases from J, with 9 bases between. CDR1 is SEHNR and CDR2 is FQNEAQ in the germline V gene (reference sequence). The CDR3 runs 13 residues. This CDR3 is CASSPTGNYGYTF. The CDR3 bases are TGTGCCAGCAGCCCCACAGGAAACTATGGCTACACCTTC.